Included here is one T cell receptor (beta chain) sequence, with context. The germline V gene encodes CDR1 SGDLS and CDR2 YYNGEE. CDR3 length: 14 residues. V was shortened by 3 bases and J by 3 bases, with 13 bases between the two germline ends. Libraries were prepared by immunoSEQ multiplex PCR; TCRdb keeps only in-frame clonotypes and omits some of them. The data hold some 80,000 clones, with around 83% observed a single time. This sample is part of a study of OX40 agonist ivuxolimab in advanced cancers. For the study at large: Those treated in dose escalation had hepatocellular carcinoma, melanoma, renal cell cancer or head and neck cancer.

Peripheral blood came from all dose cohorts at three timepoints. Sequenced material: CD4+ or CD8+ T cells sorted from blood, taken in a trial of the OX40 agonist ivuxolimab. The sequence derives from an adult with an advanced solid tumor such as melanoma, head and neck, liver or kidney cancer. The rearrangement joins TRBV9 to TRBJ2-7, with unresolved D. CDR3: CASSASGASYEQYF. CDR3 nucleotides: TGTGCCAGCAGCGCCTCTGGCGCCAGCTACGAGCAGTACTTC.